This paragraph covers one TCR beta chain sequence. The data were taken from a study of blood T cell repertoires in COVID-19. Study-level information: Specimens from acute and convalescent COVID-19 originated in the United States, Italy and Spain. The cDNA or gDNA used as material had been derived from T cells, B-cell-depleted T cells, or PBMCs.

Original data processing: Counts of nucleated cells, estimated from reference gene primer amplification, were obtained. Assay: immunoSEQ multiplex PCR; the TCRdb copy retains only in-frame clones and omits some. The D gene and trimming were derived from the DNA, and the V and J assignments and clone size from that table. The data contain approximately 190,000 clones, approximately 90% of them seen just once; the ten biggest clones take up about 6%. V was shortened by 6 bases and J by 9 bases, with 7 bases between the two germline ends. This CDR3 contains 10 residues. The TCR comes from a man of 80 years or more with acute or convalescent COVID-19. The source material was peripheral blood. This chain joins TRBV12-3 or TRBV12-4 and TRBJ2-3; D unclear. CDR3 in amino acids: CASSSSTQYF. CDR3 nucleotides: TGTGCCAGCAGCTCGAGCACGCAGTATTTT.